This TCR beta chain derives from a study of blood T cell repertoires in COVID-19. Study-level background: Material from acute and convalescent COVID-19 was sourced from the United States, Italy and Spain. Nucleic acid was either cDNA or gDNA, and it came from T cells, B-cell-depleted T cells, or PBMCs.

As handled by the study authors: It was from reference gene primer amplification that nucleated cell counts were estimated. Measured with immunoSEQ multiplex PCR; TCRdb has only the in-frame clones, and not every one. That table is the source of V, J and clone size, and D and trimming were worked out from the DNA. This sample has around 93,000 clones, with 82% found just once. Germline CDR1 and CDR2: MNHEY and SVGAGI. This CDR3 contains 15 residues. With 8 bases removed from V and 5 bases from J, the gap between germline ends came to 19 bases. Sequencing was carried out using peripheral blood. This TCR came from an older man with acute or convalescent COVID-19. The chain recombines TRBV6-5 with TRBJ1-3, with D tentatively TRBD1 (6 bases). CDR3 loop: CASSTGSGIRNTIYF. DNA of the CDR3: TGTGCCAGCTCTACAGGGTCGGGAATCCGAAACACCATATATTTT.